The table lists the clone carrying this T cell receptor beta chain with a few counts. The antigen is not known. Sample-barcoded 5' priming and a J-beta primer mix drove a second PCR of about 6 to 12 cycles. TCRdb reprocessed the 5' RACE reads with MiXCR, giving one entry per CDR3 protein. The sample carries hundreds of thousands of distinct CDR3 sequences, 40% to 50% recorded once. The CDR3 has 15 amino acids. The junction had 3 bases not matched to a gene; V was cut back by 0 bases and J by 3 bases. Germline CDR1 is WNHNN and CDR2 is SYGVQD (reference sequence). The data originate from a study of blood T cells in healthy people across ages. Study-level results: Long-lived donors had more naive CD4+ cells and higher diversity than aged donors.

The origin of this receptor is a man in his sixties in good health. Sequencing was done on a sample of blood. V usage is TRBV10-1 and J usage is TRBJ2-7; 9 bases are a match to TRBD2. The CDR3 here is CASSESLAGNYEQYF. In nucleotides, the CDR3 is TGCGCCAGCAGTGAGTCTCTAGCGGGGAACTACGAGCAGTACTTC.